This paragraph covers one TCR beta chain sequence. This CDR3 is 16 amino acids long. The V end lost 7 bases, the J end lost 3 bases, and 18 bases lay between the germline ends. These data belong to a study of T-cell reconstitution after alpha-beta-depleted transplantation in children. Preparing the TCRbeta library involved the use of unique molecular identifiers. TCRdb ran MiXCR on the PCR reads and lists one entry per CDR3 protein. The profile shows about 500,000 distinct CDR3 sequences, approximately 29% of them singletons. Sequenced here: PBMCs from the stem cell graft donor, sampled from the stem cell graft. This sequence originates from a human donor who donated a stem cell graft to a child with aplastic anemia. V is TRBV12-3 or TRBV12-4 and J is TRBJ1-4; no reliable D call. The CDR3 loop reads CASTRADLLANEKLFF. In nucleotides, the CDR3 is TGTGCCAGCACAAGGGCAGACCTTTTGGCTAATGAAAAACTGTTTTTT.